The T cell receptor beta chain under discussion was sequenced for a study of T cell repertoires in ileal Crohn's disease. The sample's time point: neoterminal ileum biopsy at postoperative endoscopy, about 6 months after surgery. In germline, CDR1 is SGHTA, CDR2 FQGNSA. The CDR3 loop spans 16 amino acids. J gave up 6 bases and V 1 base, and 6 bases lay outside the gene matches. Generated by immunoSEQ multiplex PCR, the TCRdb table keeps only in-frame clones and is missing some. The sample carries more than 13,000 clones, just under 80% recorded once. This rearrangement joins TRBV7-2 to TRBJ1-1, with 12 nucleotides matching TRBD1. Sequencing was done on a sample of ileal tissue. This clonotype was sampled from an adult with Crohn's disease. The CDR3: CASSLEPGQGAAEAFF. The CDR3 DNA follows: TGTGCCAGCAGCTTAGAACCGGGACAGGGGGCAGCTGAAGCTTTCTTT. The full variable domain, rest sourced from reference TRBV7-2 and TRBJ1-1, is GAGVSQSPSNKVTEKGKDVELRCDPISGHTALYWYRQSLGQGLEFLIYFQGNSAPDKSGLPSDRFSAERTGGSVSTLTIQRTQQEDSAVYLCASSLEPGQGAAEAFFGQGTRLTVV.